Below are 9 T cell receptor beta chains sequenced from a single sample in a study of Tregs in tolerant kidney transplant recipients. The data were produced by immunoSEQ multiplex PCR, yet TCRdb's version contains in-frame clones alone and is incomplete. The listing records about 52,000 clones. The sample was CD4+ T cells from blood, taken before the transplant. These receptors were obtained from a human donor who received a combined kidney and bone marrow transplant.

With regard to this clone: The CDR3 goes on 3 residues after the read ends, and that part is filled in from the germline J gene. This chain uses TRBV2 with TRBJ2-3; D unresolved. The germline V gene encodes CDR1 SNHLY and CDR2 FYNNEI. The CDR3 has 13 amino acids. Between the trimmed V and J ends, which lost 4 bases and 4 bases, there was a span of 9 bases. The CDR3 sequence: CASSAFPADTQYF. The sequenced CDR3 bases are TGTGCCAGCAGTGCTTTCCCAGCAGATACG.

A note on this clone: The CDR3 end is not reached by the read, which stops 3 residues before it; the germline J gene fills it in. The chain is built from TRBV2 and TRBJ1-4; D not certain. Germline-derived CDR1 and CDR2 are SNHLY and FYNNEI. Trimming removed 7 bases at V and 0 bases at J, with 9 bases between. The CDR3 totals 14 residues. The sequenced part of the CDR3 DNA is TGTGCCAGCATCCCGTTAGCAACTAATGAAAAA. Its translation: CASIPLATNEK. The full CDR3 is CASIPLATNEKLFF.

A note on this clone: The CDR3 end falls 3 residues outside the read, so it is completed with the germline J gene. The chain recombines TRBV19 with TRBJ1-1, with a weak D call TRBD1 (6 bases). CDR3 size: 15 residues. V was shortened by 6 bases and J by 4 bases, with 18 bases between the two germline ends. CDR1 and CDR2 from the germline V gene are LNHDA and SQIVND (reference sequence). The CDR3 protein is CASRLQGLGGTEAFF. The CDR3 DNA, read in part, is TGTGCCAGTAGGTTACAGGGCCTCGGCGGCACTGAA.

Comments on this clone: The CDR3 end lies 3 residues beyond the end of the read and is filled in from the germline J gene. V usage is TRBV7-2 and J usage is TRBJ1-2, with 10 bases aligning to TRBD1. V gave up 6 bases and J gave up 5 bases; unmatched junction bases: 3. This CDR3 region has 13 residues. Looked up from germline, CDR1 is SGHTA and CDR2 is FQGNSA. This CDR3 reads CASSSGQGYGYTF. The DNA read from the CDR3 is TGTGCCAGCAGTTCGGGACAGGGGTATGGC.

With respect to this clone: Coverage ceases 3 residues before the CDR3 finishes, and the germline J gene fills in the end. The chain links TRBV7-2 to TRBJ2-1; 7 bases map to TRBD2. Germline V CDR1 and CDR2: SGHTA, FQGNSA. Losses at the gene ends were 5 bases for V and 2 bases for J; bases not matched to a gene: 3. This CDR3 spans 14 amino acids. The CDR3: CASSGRGAYNEQFF. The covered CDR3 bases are TGTGCCAGCAGCGGACGGGGGGCCTACAATGAG.

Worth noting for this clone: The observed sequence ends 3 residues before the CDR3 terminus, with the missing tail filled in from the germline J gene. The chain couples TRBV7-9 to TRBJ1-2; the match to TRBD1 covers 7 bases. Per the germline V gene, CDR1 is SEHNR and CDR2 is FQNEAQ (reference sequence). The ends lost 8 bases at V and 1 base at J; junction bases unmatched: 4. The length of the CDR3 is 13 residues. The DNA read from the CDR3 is TGTGCCAGCGAGGACAGGTTTAACTATGGC. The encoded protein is CASEDRFNYG. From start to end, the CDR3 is CASEDRFNYGYTF. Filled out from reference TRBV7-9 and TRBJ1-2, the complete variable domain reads DTGVSQNPRHKITKRGQNVTFRCDPISEHNRLYWYRQTLGQGPEFLTYFQNEAQLEKSRLLSDRFSAERPKGSFSTLEIQRTEQGDSAMYLCASEDRFNYGYTFGSGTRLTVV.

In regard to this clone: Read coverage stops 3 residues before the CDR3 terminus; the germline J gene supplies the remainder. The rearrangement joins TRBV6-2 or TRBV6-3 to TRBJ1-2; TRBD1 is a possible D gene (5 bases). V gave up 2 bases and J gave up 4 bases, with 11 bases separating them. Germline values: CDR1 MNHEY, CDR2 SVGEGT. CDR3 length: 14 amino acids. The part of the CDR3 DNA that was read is TGTGCCAGCAGTTACGGCGGGGGTGCCTATGGC. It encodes CASSYGGGAYG. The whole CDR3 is CASSYGGGAYGYTF.

Incomplete CDR3 DNA: TGTGCCAGTAGTACGATCAGGGGCTCTGGAAACACC. It translates to CASSTIRGSGNT. The whole CDR3 region reads CASSTIRGSGNTIYF. The chain links TRBV19 to TRBJ1-3, with D possibly matching TRBD1 (6 bases). The read stops 3 residues short of the end of the CDR3; the missing end is completed from the germline J gene. V was trimmed by 4 bases and J by 0 bases, leaving 10 bases between them. In germline, CDR1 is LNHDA, CDR2 SQIVND (reference sequence). The CDR3 length is 15 residues.

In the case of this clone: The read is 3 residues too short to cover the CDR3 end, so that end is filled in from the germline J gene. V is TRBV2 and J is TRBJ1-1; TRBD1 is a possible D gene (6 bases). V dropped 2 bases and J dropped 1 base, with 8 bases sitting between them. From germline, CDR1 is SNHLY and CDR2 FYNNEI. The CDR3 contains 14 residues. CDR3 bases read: TGTGCCAGCAGTGAACAGGGGACGAACACTGAA. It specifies CASSEQGTNTE. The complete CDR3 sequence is CASSEQGTNTEAFF.